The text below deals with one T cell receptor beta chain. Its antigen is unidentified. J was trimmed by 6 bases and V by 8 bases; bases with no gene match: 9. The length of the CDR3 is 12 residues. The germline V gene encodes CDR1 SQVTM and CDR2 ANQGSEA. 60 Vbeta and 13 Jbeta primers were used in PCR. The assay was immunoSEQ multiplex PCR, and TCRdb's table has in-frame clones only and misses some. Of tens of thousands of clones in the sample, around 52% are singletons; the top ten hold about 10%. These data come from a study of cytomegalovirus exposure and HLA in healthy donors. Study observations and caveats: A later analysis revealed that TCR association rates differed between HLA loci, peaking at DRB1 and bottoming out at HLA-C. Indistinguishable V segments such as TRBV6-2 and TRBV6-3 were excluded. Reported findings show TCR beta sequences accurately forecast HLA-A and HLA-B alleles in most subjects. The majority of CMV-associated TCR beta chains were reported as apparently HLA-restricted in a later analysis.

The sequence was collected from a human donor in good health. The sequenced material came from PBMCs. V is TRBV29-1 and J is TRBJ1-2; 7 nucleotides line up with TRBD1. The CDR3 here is CSTYRQGNGYTF. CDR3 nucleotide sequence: TGCAGCACCTACCGACAGGGAAATGGCTACACCTTC.